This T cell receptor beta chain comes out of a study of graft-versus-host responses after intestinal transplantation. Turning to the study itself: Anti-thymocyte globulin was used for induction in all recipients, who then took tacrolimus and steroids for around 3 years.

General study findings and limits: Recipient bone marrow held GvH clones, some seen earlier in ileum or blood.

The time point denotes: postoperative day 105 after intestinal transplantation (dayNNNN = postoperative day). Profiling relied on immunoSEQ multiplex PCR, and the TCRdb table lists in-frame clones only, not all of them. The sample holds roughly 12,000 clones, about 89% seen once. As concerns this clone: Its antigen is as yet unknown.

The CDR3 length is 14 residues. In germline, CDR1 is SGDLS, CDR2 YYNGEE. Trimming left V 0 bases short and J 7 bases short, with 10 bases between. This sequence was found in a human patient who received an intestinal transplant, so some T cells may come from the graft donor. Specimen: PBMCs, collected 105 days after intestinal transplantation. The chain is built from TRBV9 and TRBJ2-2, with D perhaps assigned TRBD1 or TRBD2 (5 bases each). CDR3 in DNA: TGTGCCAGCAGCGTAGGGGGGACGGGCGGGGAGCTGTTTTTT. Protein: CASSVGGTGGELFF.